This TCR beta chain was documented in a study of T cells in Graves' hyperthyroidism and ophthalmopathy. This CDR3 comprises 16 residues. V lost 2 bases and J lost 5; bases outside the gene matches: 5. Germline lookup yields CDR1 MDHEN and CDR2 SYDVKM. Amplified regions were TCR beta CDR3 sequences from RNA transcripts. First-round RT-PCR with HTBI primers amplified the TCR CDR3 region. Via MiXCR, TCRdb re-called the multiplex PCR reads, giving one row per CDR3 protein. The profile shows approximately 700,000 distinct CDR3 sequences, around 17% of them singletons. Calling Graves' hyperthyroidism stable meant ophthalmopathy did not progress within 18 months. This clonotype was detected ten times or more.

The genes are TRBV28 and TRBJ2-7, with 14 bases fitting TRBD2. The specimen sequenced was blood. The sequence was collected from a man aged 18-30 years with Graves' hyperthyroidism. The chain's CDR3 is CASSLPGTSGSNEQYF. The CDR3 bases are TGTGCCAGCAGTTTACCAGGGACTAGCGGGAGTAACGAGCAGTACTTC.